These T cell receptor beta chains were read from a single sample in a study of shared clonotypes between healthy human individuals. Some clones are missing from TCRdb's copy, which holds only in-frame ones; the method was immunoSEQ multiplex PCR. The sample shows roughly 700,000 clones, 90% of them seen only once. The sample was memory CD8+ T cells from PBMCs. Receptors were obtained from a man aged 18 to 35 in good health. Some clones in this sample may be carry-over from other donors' samples. The CDR3 runs from the conserved cysteine through the conserved F or W. A D gene is named only where the DNA matches it firmly. Not every row has a clone size; where given, it reads once, few, many or a size class.

CDR3 length	D gene	J gene	clone size	V gene	CDR3 DNA	CDR3 protein
14	-	TRBJ1-5	-	TRBV7-6	TGTGCCAGCAGTGTGCGGCAGGGCGATCAGCCCCAGCATTTT	CASSVRQGDQPQHF
16	-	TRBJ1-2	-	TRBV10-3	TGTGCCATCAGTGACCCCTCGCGGGGGACTAACTATGGCTACACCTTC	CAISDPSRGTNYGYTF
15	TRBD1	TRBJ2-1	-	TRBV27	TGTGCCAGCAGTTTAGCCGGGACAGCCGACAATGAGCAGTTCTTC	CASSLAGTADNEQFF
14	-	TRBJ2-7	-	TRBV9	TGTGCCAGCAGCGTAGGTGGGGAATCCTACGAGCAGTACTTC	CASSVGGESYEQYF
15	-	TRBJ2-7	-	TRBV6-6	TGTGCCAGCAACCCCGGGGGTAGCGAAAACTACGAGCAGTACTTC	CASNPGGSENYEQYF
16	TRBD2	TRBJ2-7	-	TRBV27	TGTGCCAGCAGTGTACGACTTTTAGCGGGATTCTACGAGCAGTACTTC	CASSVRLLAGFYEQYF
14	TRBD2	TRBJ2-7	-	TRBV9	TGTGCCAGCAGCCCGCCGGGGGGTGCAGGCGAGCAGTACTTC	CASSPPGGAGEQYF
16	-	TRBJ2-7	-	TRBV27	TGTGCCAGCAGCATGGTGGGGGGCAGGGCGATCAACGAGCAGTACTTC	CASSMVGGRAINEQYF
18	TRBD2	TRBJ2-1	-	TRBV9	TGTGCCAGCAGCGCCCCCCGTGAGCGGGAGGGATTAGTCGATGAGCAGTTCTTC	CASSAPREREGLVDEQFF
15	-	TRBJ1-3	-	TRBV7-6	TGTGCCAGCAGCTTTGGCAGGGGCTCTGGAAACACCATATATTTT	CASSFGRGSGNTIYF
16	TRBD1	TRBJ2-7	-	TRBV4-1	TGCGCCAGCAGCCAAGGAGGGACAGGGTGGGCCTACGAGCAGTACTTC	CASSQGGTGWAYEQYF
17	TRBD2	TRBJ2-2	once	TRBV7-8	TGTGCCAGCAGCTCTAATCGAGCGGGAGGTTTGGCCGGGGAGCTGTTTTTT	CASSSNRAGGLAGELFF
13	-	TRBJ2-2	-	TRBV19	TGTGCCAGTAGCGGATTCGACGCCGGGGAGCTGTTTTTT	CASSGFDAGELFF
15	TRBD2	TRBJ2-7	-	TRBV7-8	TGTGCCAGCAGCTCTCTAGCGGGAGTAACCTACGAGCAGTACTTC	CASSSLAGVTYEQYF
15	-	TRBJ1-2	-	TRBV18	TGTGCCAGCTCACCAAAGCAGGGAACCCGCTATGGCTACACCTTC	CASSPKQGTRYGYTF
16	-	TRBJ2-3	-	TRBV7-8	TGTGCCAGCAGCTTACACGAGACTTTCCCACACGATACGCAGTATTTT	CASSLHETFPHDTQYF
16	-	TRBJ1-1	-	TRBV5-1	TGCGCCAGCTCCGGCGGGGGGACCAACATGAACACTGAAGCTTTCTTT	CASSGGGTNMNTEAFF
11	TRBD1	TRBJ1-1	-	TRBV19	TGTGCCGTGACAGGGGGCACTGAAGCTTTCTTT	CAVTGGTEAFF
17	-	TRBJ1-2	-	TRBV4-1	TGCGCCAGCAGCCAAGCCCCCCTCACGGCACTTAACTATGGCTACACCTTC	CASSQAPLTALNYGYTF
20	-	TRBJ1-2	once	TRBV4-2	TGTGCCAGCAGCCAAGGGCAGGGATTTATGACCCTCGCTCCTCAAAACAGCTACACCTTC	CASSQGQGFMTLAPQNSYTF
14	-	TRBJ1-5	-	TRBV6-1	TGTGCCAGCAGTGGAAGACAGTTCAATCAGCCCCAGCATTTT	CASSGRQFNQPQHF
13	-	TRBJ2-5	-	TRBV7-7	TGTGCCAGCAGCTCCGACAGACAAGAGACCCAGTACTTC	CASSSDRQETQYF
19	TRBD2	TRBJ2-1	-	TRBV4-2	TGTGCCAGCAGCCAAGGGGCACTAGCGGGAGTCGGTTCCTACAATGAGCAGTTCTTC	CASSQGALAGVGSYNEQFF
16	TRBD2	TRBJ2-2	-	TRBV9	TGTGCCAGCAGCGTATTTAGCGGGAGAGAAACCGGGGAGCTGTTTTTT	CASSVFSGRETGELFF
14	-	TRBJ1-4	-	TRBV7-6	TGTGCCAGCAGCTCAGACATGGGGGATGAAAAACTGTTTTTT	CASSSDMGDEKLFF
13	-	TRBJ1-1	-	TRBV19	TGTGCCAGTAGTATCTTCGGTAACACTGAAGCTTTCTTT	CASSIFGNTEAFF
17	-	TRBJ1-5	-	TRBV30	TGTGCCTGGAGTACCCAGGGGAAGAGGCCTCAGAATCAGCCCCAGCATTTT	CAWSTQGKRPQNQPQHF
18	-	TRBJ1-1	once	TRBV19	TGTGCCAGTAGTTGGGGGGTTACGGGGCCGGTTCGGGACACTGAAGCTTTCTTT	CASSWGVTGPVRDTEAFF